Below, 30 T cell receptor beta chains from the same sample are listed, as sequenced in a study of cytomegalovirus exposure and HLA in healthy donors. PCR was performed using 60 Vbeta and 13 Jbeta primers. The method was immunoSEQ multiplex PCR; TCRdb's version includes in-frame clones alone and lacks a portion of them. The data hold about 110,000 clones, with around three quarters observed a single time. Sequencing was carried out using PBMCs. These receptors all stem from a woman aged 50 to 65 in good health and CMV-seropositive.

The CDR3 DNA sequence: TGTGCCAGCAGTTATCTGCAAATAAAAAAGGGGTACGAGCAGTACTTC. This codes for CASSYLQIKKGYEQYF. The V call is TRBV6-6, the J call TRBJ2-7; possible D gene TRBD1, 5 bases. Germline V gene sequence: CDR1 MNHNY, CDR2 SVGAGI (reference sequence). This CDR3 is 16 amino acids long. V was cut by 3 bases and J by 4 bases, with 19 bases left in between.

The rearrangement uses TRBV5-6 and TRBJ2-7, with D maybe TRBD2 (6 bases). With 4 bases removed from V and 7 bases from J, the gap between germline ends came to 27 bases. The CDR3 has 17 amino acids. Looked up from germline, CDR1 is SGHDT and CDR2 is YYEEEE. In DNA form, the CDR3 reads TGTGCCAGCAGCGAGGGGATACGGGGGAAAGCTCTTGGGGAGCAGTACTTC. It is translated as CASSEGIRGKALGEQYF.

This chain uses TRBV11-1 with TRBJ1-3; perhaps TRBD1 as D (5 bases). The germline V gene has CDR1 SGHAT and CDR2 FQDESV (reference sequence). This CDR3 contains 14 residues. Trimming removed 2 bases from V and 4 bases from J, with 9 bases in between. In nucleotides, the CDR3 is TGTGCCAGCAGCTTAACAGGTCGAGGAAACACCATATATTTT. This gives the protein CASSLTGRGNTIYF.

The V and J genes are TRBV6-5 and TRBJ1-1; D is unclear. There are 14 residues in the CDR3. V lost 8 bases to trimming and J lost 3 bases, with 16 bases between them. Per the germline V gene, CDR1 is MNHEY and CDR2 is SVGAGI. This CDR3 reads CASQVRGRDTEAFF. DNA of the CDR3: TGTGCCAGCCAGGTTCGGGGAAGGGACACTGAAGCTTTCTTT.

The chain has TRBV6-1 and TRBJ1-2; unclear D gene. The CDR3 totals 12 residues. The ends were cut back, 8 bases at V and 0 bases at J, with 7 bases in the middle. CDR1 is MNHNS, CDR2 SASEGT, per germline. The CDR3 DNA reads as TGTGCCAGCGGGGAGACTAACTATGGCTACACCTTC. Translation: CASGETNYGYTF.

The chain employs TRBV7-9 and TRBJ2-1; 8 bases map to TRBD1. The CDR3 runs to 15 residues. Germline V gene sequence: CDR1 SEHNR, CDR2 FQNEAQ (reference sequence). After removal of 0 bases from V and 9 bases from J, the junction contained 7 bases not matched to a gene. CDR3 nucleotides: TGTGCCAGCAGCTTAGCCCAGGGGGCGAGTAGTGAGCAGTTCTTC. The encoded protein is CASSLAQGASSEQFF.

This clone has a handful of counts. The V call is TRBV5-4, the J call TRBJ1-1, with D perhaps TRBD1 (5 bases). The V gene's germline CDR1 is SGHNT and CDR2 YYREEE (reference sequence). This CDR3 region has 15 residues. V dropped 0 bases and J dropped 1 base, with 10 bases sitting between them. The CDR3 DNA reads TGTGCCAGCAGCTTGGCGGGGGGAACGAACACTGAAGCTTTCTTT. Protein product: CASSLAGGTNTEAFF.

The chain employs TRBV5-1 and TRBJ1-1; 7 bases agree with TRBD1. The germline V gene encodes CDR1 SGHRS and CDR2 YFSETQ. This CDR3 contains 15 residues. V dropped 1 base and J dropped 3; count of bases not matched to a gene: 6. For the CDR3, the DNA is TGCGCCAGCAGCTTGTTTAGGACAGGTGACACTGAAGCTTTCTTT. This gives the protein CASSLFRTGDTEAFF.

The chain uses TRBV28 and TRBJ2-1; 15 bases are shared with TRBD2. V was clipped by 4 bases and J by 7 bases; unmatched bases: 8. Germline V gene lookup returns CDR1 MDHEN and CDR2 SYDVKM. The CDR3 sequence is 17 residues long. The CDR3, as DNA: TGTGCCAGCAGTTCCTCAGAGGGACTAGCGGGGGGAAATGAGCAGTTCTTC. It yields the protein CASSSSEGLAGGNEQFF.

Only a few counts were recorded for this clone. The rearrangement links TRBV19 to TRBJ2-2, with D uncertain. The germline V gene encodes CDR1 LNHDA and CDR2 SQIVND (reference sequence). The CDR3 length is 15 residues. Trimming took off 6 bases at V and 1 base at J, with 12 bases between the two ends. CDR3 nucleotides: TGTGCCAGTAGCCCCATTTTCGGGAACACCGGGGAGCTGTTTTTT. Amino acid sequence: CASSPIFGNTGELFF.

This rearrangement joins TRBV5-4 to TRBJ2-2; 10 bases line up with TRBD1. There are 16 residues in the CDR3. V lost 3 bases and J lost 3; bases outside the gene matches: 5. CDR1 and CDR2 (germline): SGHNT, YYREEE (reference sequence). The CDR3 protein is CASSSGTGVYTGELFF. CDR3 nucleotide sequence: TGTGCCAGCAGCTCGGGGACAGGGGTATACACCGGGGAGCTGTTTTTT.

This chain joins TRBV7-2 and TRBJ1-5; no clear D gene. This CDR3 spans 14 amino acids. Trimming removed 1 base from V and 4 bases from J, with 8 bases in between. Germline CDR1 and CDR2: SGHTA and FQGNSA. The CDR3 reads CASSLGQSNQPQHF. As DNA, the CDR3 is TGTGCCAGCAGCTTAGGGCAGTCAAATCAGCCCCAGCATTTT. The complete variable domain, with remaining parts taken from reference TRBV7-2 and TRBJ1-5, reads GAGVSQSPSNKVTEKGKDVELRCDPISGHTALYWYRQSLGQGLEFLIYFQGNSAPDKSGLPSDRFSAERTGGSVSTLTIQRTQQEDSAVYLCASSLGQSNQPQHFGDGTRLSIL.

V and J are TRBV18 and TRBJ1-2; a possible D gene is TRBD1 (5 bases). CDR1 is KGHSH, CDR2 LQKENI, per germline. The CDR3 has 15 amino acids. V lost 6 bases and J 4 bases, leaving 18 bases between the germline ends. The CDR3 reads CASSASGYGGYGYTF. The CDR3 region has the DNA TGTGCCAGCTCGGCTTCAGGATACGGGGGCTATGGCTACACCTTC.

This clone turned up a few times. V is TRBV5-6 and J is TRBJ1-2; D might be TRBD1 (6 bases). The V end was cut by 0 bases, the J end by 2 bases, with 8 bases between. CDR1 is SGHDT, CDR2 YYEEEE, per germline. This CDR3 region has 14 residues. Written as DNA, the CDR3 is TGTGCCAGCAGCTTGGATAGGGGGAACTATGGCTACACCTTC. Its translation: CASSLDRGNYGYTF.

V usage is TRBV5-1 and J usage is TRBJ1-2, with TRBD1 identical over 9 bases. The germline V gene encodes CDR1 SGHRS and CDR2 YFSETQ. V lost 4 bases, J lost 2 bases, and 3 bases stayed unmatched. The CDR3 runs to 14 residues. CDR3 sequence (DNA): TGCGCCAGCAGCCGGGGACAGGGAAACTATGGCTACACCTTC. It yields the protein CASSRGQGNYGYTF. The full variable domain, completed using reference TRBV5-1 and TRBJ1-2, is KAGVTQTPRYLIKTRGQQVTLSCSPISGHRSVSWYQQTPGQGLQFLFEYFSETQRNKGNFPGRFSGRQFSNSRSEMNVSTLELGDSALYLCASSRGQGNYGYTFGSGTRLTVV.

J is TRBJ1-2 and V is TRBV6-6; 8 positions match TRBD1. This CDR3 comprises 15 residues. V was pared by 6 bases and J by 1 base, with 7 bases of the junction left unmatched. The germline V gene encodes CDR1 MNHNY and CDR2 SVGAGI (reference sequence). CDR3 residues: CASRGGDRGNYGYTF. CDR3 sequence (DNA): TGTGCCAGCAGGGGCGGAGACAGGGGTAACTATGGCTACACCTTC.

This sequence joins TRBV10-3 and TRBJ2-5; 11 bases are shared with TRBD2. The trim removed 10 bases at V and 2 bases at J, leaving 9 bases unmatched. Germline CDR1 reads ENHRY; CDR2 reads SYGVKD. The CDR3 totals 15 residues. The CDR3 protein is CATSETSGGQETQYF. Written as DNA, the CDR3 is TGTGCCACAAGTGAAACTAGCGGGGGTCAAGAGACCCAGTACTTC.

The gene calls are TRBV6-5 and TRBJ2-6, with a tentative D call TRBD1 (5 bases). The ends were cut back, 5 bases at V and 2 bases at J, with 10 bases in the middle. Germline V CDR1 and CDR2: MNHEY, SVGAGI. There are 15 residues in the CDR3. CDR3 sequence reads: CASSRQGAGANVLTF. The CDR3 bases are TGTGCCAGCAGTCGCCAGGGTGCTGGGGCCAACGTCCTGACTTTC.

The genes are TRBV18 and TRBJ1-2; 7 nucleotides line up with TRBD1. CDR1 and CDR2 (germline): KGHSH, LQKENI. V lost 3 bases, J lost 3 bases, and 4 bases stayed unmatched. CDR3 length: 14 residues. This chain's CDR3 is CASSPGQADYGYTF. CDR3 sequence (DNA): TGTGCCAGCTCACCCGGACAGGCCGACTATGGCTACACCTTC.

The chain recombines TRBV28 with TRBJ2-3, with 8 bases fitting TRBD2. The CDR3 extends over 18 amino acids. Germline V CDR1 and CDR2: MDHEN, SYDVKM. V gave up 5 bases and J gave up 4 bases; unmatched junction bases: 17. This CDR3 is CASSPIQFSGAGADTQYF. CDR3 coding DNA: TGTGCCAGCAGTCCCATTCAATTTAGCGGGGCCGGCGCAGATACGCAGTATTTT.

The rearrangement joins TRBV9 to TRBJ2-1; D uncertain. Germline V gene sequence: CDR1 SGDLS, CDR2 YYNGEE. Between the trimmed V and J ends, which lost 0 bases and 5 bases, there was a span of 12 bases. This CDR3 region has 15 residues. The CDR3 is CASSVAGGLDNEQFF. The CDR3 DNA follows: TGTGCCAGCAGCGTAGCTGGTGGGCTTGACAATGAGCAGTTCTTC.

The CDR3 here is CASSFGQANTEAFF. CDR3 DNA sequence: TGTGCCAGCAGCTTTGGACAGGCGAACACTGAAGCTTTCTTT. The genes are TRBV7-2 and TRBJ1-1; 7 bases line up with TRBD1. The CDR3 covers 14 residues. CDR1 and CDR2 (germline): SGHTA, FQGNSA. V trimming: 3 bases; J trimming: 1 base; junction bases outside the gene matches: 2.

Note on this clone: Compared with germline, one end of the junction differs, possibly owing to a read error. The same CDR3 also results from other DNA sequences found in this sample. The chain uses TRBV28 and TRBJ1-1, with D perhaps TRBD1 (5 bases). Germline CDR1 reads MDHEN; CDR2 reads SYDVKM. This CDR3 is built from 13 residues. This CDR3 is CASRGLENTEAFF. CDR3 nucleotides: TGTGCCAGCAGGGGGCTTGAGAACACTGAGGCTTTCTTT.

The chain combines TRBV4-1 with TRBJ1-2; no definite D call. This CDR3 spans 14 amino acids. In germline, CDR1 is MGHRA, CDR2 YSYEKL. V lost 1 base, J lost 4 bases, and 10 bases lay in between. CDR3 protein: CASSQGRDLYGYTF. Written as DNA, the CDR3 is TGCGCCAGCAGCCAAGGGAGGGATCTCTATGGCTACACCTTC.

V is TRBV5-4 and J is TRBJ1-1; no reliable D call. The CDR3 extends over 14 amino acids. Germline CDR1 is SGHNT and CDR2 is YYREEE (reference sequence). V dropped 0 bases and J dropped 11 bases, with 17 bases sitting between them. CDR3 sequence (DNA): TGTGCCAGCAGCTTGGGAGGACGGGAGGTGGGGGCTTTCTTT. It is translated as CASSLGGREVGAFF.

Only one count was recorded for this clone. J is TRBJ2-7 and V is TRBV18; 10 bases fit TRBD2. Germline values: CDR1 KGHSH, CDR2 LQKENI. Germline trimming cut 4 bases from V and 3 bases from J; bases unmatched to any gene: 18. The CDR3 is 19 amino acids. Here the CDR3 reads CASSLEDFFSGGKSYEQYF. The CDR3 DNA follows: TGTGCCAGCTCACTCGAAGATTTCTTTAGCGGGGGGAAAAGCTACGAGCAGTACTTC. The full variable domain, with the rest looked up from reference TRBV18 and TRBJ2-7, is NAGVMQNPRHLVRRRGQEARLRCSPMKGHSHVYWYRQLPEEGLKFMVYLQKENIIDESGMPKERFSAEFPKEGPSILRIQQVVRGDSAAYFCASSLEDFFSGGKSYEQYFGPGTRLTVT.

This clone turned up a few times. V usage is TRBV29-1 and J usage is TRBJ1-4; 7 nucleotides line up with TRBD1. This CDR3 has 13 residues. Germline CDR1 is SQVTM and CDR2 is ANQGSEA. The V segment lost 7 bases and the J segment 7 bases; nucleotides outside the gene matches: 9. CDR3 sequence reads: CSGGGGVGEKLFF. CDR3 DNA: TGCAGCGGAGGAGGGGGCGTCGGTGAAAAACTGTTTTTT.

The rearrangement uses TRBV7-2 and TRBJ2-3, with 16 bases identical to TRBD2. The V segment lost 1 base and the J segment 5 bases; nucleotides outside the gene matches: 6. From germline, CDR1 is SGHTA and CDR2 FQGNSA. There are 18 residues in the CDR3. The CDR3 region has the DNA TGTGCCAGCAGCTTAGGGGGACTAGCGGGGGGGCCAGGAGATACGCAGTATTTT. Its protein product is CASSLGGLAGGPGDTQYF. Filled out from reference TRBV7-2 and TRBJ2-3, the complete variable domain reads GAGVSQSPSNKVTEKGKDVELRCDPISGHTALYWYRQSLGQGLEFLIYFQGNSAPDKSGLPSDRFSAERTGGSVSTLTIQRTQQEDSAVYLCASSLGGLAGGPGDTQYFGPGTRLTVL.

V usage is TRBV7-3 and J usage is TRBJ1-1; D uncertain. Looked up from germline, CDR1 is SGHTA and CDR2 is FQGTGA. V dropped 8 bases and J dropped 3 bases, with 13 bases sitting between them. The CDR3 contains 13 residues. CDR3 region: CASGRYRHTEAFF. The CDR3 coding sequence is TGTGCCAGCGGTAGATACAGACACACTGAAGCTTTCTTT.

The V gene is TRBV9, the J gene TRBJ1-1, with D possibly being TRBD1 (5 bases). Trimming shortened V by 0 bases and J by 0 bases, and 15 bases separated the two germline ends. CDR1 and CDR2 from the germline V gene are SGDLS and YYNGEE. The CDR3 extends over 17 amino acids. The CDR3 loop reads CASSVAKTADMNTEAFF. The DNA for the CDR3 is TGTGCCAGCAGCGTAGCTAAGACAGCAGACATGAACACTGAAGCTTTCTTT.